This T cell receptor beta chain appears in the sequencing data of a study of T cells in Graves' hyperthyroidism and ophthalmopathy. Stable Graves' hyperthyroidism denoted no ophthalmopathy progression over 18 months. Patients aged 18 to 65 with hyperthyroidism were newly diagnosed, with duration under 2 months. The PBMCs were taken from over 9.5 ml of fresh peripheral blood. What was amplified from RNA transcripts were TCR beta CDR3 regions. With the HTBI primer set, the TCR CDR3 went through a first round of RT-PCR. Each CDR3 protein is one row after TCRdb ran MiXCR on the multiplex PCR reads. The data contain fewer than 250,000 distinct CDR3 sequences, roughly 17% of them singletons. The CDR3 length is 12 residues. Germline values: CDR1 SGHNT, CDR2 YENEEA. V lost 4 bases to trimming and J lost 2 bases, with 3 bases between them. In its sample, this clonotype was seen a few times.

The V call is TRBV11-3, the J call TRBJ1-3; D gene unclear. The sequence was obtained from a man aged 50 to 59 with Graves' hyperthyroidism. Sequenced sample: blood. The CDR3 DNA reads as TGTGCCAGCAGCTCAACTGGAAACACCATATATTTT. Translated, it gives CASSSTGNTIYF.